This T cell receptor beta chain was profiled in a study of T-cell memory formation after mild COVID-19. The table lists this clonotype with a count of one. Its target is not known. This may come from a read error, since a much larger clone is one base off. Findings of the study overall: That cross-reactive memory joined was suggested by some responding clones appearing in pre-infection memory.

A 5'RACE reaction primed in the constant segment made cDNA libraries of TCR alpha and TCR beta, and these carried sample barcodes and UMIs. TCRdb passed the 5' RACE reads through MiXCR, listing each CDR3 protein once. The repertoire holds roughly 610,000 distinct CDR3 sequences, about 18% seen once, with about 7.4% in the top ten. Material for sequencing was PBMCs or a T cell subset sorted from them (not recorded which). This sequence was found in an adult woman who had mild COVID-19 (a few samples of this study predate the infection). Cell type and time point are not known.

The CDR3 region has the DNA TGCGCCAGCAGCCAGGACATGGGGATGTACGAGCAGTACTTC. This encodes CASSQDMGMYEQYF. This chain uses TRBV4-3 with TRBJ2-7, with D possibly matching TRBD1 (5 bases). Looked up from germline, CDR1 is LGHNA and CDR2 is YSLEER. The CDR3 sequence is 14 residues long. V was cut by 3 bases and J by 4 bases, with 13 bases left in between.